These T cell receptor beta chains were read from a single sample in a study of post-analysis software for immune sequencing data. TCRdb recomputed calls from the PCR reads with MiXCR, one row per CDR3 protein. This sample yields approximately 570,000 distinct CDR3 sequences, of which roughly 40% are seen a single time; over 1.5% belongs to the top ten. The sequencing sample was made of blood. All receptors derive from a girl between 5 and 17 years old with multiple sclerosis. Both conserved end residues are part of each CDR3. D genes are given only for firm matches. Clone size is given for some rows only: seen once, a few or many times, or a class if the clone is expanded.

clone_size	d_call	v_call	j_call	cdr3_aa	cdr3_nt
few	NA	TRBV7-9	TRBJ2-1	CASSLVDRSTYNEQFF	TGTGCCAGCAGCTTAGTTGACAGGTCTACCTACAATGAGCAGTTCTTC
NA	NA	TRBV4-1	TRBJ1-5	CASSQEARGGWNQPQHF	TGCGCCAGCAGCCAGGAGGCCAGGGGCGGGTGGAATCAGCCCCAGCATTTT
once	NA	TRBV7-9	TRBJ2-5	CASSGPADTVRVYETQYF	TGTGCCAGCAGCGGACCAGCCGACACCGTTAGGGTTTATGAGACCCAGTACTTC
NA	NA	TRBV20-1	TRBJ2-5	CSAHSGRGGETQYF	TGCAGTGCGCACAGCGGCAGGGGGGGAGAGACCCAGTACTTC
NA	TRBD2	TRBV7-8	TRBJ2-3	CASSLDYTSGISADTQYF	TGTGCCAGCAGCTTAGATTATACTAGCGGGATTTCAGCAGATACGCAGTATTTT
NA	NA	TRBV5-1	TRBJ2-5	CASSLGAGLEETQYF	TGCGCCAGCAGCTTGGGTGCGGGATTGGAAGAGACCCAGTACTTC
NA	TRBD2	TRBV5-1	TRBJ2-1	CASSLGTSGRALGEQFF	TGCGCCAGCAGCCTGGGGACTAGCGGGAGGGCCTTAGGTGAGCAGTTCTTC
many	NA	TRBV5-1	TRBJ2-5	CASSLGRGETQYF	TGTGCCAGCAGCTTAGGTCGAGGGGAGACCCAGTACTTC
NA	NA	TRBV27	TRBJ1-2	CASSLNTAYGYTF	TGTGCCAGCAGTTTGAACACGGCCTATGGCTACACCTTC
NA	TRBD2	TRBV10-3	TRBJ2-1	CAISPGLAGGNRDEQFF	TGTGCCATCAGTCCTGGACTAGCGGGAGGAAATAGGGATGAGCAGTTCTTC
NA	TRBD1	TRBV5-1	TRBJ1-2	CASSLGSGTERNYGYTF	TGCGCCAGCAGCTTGGGTTCCGGGACAGAGAGGAACTATGGCTACACCTTC
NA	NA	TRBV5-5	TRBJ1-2	CASTQVNYGYTF	TGTGCCAGCACCCAAGTTAACTATGGCTACACCTTC
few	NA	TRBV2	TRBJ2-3	CASSEGYTQYF	TGTGCCAGCAGTGAAGGATATACGCAGTATTTT
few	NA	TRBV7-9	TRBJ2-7	CASSFEQGGYEQYF	TGTGCCAGCAGCTTTGAACAGGGCGGCTACGAGCAGTACTTC
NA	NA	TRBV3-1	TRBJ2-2	CASSQDGVTGELFF	TGTGCCAGCAGCCAAGATGGAGTCACCGGGGAGCTGTTTTTT
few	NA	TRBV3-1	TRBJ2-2	CASSQSRGGYTGELFF	TGTGCCAGCAGCCAAAGCCGGGGCGGTTACACCGGGGAGCTGTTTTTT
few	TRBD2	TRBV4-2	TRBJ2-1	CASSQDPSGRSNEQFF	TGTGCCAGCAGCCAAGATCCTAGCGGGAGGAGTAATGAGCAGTTCTTC
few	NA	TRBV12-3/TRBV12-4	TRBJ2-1	CASSLGAGHYNEQFF	TGTGCCAGCAGTTTAGGAGCGGGCCACTACAATGAGCAGTTCTTC
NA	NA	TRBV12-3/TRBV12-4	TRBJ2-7	CASSPAVWQSYEQYF	TGTGCCAGCAGCCCGGCCGTTTGGCAAAGCTACGAGCAGTACTTC
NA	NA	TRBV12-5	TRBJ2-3	CASAPGRGGSGTQYF	TGTGCTAGTGCCCCTGGGAGGGGGGGATCAGGTACGCAGTATTTT
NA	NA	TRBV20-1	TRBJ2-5	CSANPDNQETQYF	TGCAGTGCTAACCCAGACAACCAAGAGACCCAGTACTTC
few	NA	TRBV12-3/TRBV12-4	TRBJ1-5	CASSLRTMRDQPQHF	TGTGCCAGCAGTTTAAGAACCATGCGGGATCAGCCCCAGCATTTT
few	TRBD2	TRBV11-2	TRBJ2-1	CASSFLAGYSYNEQFF	TGTGCCAGCAGCTTCCTAGCGGGGTACTCCTACAATGAGCAGTTCTTC